This TCR beta chain emerged from a study of graft-versus-host responses after intestinal transplantation. Whole-study context: Recipients were given multivisceral, liver-intestinal, or isolated intestinal transplants. Notes on the study in general: Some GvH clones appeared in ileal mucosa or blood before recipient bone marrow.

As concerns this clone: Its antigen is as yet unknown.

V was pared by 0 bases and J by 0 bases, with 12 bases of the junction left unmatched. The germline V gene encodes CDR1 LNHDA and CDR2 SQIVND (reference sequence). CDR3 length equals 19 residues. Assay used: immunoSEQ multiplex PCR; TCRdb lists only in-frame clones, some missing. The sample holds 75,000 to 100,000 clones; approximately 92% are singletons and the top ten take about 15%. The chain is built from TRBV19 and TRBJ2-7; TRBD1 agrees at 9 bases. This TCR came from a human patient who received an intestinal transplant, so some T cells may come from the graft donor. Source: PBMCs, taken 450 to 480 days after intestinal transplant. CDR3: CASSIDHSGQGPISYEQYF. The CDR3 nucleotides are TGTGCCAGTAGTATAGATCATAGTGGACAGGGGCCCATCTCCTACGAGCAGTACTTC.